The present entry profiles one TCR beta chain with its context. Runs used v3.0 of the immunoSEQ assay and were done at survey level. The method was immunoSEQ multiplex PCR; TCRdb's version includes in-frame clones alone and lacks a portion of them. The sample records about 20,000 clones, approximately 88% being singletons. This specimen belongs to a study of long-term antiretroviral therapy in people with HIV. This CDR3 has 13 residues. Germline assignment: CDR1 SGHTA and CDR2 FQGNSA. V was clipped by 5 bases and J by 1 base, with 8 bases between them. The rearrangement uses TRBV7-2 and TRBJ1-1; D not certain. Specimen: unsorted PBMCs, collected 2.1 years after starting antiretroviral therapy. The receptor was isolated from a man aged 18 to 29 with HIV. CDR3 nucleotides: TGTGCCAGCAGCCCGACATGGAACACTGAAGCTTTCTTT. Its translation: CASSPTWNTEAFF.